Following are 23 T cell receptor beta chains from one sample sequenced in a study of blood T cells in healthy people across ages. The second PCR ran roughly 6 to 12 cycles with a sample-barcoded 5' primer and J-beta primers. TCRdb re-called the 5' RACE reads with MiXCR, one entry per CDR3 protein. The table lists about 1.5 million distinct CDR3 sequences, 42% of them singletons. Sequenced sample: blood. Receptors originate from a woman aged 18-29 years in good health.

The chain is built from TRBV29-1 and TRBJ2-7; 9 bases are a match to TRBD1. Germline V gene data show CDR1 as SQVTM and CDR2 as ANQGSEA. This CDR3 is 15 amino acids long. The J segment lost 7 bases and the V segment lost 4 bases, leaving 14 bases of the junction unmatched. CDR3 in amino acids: CSVGTGVSGNNEQYF. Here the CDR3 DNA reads TGCAGCGTTGGGACAGGGGTCAGCGGCAACAATGAGCAGTACTTC.

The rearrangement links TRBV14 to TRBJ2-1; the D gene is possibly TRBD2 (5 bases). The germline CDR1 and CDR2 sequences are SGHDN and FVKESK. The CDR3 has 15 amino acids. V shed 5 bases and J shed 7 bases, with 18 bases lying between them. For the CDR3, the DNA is TGTGCCAGCAGCTTTTTCAGGCTCCCGGGGAATGAGCAGTTCTTC. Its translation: CASSFFRLPGNEQFF.

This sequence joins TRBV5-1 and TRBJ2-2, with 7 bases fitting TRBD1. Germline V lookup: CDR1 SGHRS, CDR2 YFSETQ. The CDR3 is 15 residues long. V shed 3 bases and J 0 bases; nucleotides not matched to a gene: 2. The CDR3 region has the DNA TGCGCCAGCAGCTGGGGACAGTCGAACACCGGGGAGCTGTTTTTT. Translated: CASSWGQSNTGELFF.

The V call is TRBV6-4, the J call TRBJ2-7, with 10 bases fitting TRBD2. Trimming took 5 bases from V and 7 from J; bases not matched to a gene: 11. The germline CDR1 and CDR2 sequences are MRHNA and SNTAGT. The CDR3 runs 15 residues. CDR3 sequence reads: CASSLKREGYNEQYF. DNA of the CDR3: TGTGCCAGCAGTCTGAAGCGGGAGGGCTACAATGAGCAGTACTTC.

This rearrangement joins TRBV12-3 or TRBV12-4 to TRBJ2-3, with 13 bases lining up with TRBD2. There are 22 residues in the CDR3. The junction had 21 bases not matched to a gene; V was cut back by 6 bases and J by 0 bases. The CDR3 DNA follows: TGTGCCAGCAGGACCTCATCTTGGGGGGGACTAGCGGGGTGGATTAGCACAGATACGCAGTATTTT. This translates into CASRTSSWGGLAGWISTDTQYF.

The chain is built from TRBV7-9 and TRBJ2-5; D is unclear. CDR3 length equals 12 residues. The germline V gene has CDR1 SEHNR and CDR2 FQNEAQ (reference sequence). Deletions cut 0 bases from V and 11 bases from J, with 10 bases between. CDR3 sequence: CASSLAEQGQYF. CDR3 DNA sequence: TGTGCCAGCAGCTTAGCGGAGCAAGGGCAGTACTTC. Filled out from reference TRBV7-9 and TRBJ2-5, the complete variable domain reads DTGVSQNPRHKITKRGQNVTFRCDPISEHNRLYWYRQTLGQGPEFLTYFQNEAQLEKSRLLSDRFSAERPKGSFSTLEIQRTEQGDSAMYLCASSLAEQGQYFGPGTRLLVL.

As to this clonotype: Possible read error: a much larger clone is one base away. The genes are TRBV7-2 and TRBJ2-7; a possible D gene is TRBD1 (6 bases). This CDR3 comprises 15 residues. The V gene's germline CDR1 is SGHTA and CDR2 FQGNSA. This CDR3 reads CASSGGGGSPYGQYF. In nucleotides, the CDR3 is TGTGCCAGCAGCGGGGGCGGCGGTTCACCCTACGGGCAGTACTTC.

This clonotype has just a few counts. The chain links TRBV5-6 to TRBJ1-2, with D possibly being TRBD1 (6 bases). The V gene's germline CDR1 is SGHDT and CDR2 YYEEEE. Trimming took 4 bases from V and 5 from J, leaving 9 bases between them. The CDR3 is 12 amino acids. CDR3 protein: CASSIGGYGYTF. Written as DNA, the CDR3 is TGTGCCAGCAGCATAGGGGGGTATGGCTACACCTTC.

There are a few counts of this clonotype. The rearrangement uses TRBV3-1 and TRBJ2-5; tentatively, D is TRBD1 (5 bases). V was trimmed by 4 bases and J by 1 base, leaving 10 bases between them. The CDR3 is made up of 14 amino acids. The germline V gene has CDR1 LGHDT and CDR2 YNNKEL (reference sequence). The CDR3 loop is CASSPRQSQETQYF. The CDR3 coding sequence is TGTGCCAGCAGCCCCCGACAGTCCCAAGAGACCCAGTACTTC.

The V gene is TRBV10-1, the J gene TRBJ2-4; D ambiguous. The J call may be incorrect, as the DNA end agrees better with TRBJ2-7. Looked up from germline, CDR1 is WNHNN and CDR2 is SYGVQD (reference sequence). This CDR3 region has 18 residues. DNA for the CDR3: TGCGCCAGCAGTGTCCTGGCCCTTGGTGGGCGGAGTCCCTACGAGCAGTACTTC. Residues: CASSVLALGGRSPYEQYF.

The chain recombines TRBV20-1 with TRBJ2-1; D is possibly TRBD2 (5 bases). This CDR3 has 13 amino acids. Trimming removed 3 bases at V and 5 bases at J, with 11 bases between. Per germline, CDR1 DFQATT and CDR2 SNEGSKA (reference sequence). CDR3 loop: CSAREAVNNEQFF. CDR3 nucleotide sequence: TGCAGTGCTAGGGAAGCGGTAAACAATGAGCAGTTCTTC.

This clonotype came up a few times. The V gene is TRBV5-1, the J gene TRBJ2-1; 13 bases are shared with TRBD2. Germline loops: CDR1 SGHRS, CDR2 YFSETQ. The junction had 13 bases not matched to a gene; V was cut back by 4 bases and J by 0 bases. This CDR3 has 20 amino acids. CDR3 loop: CASSRELGLAGSSSYNEQFF. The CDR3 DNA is TGCGCCAGCAGCCGAGAATTGGGACTAGCGGGGTCAAGCTCCTACAATGAGCAGTTCTTC.

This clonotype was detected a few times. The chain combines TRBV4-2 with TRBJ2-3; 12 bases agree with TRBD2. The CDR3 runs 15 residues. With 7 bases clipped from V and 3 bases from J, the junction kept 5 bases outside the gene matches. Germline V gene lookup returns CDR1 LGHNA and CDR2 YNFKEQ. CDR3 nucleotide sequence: TGTGCCAGCAAAACTAGCGGGGGGACGACAGATACGCAGTATTTT. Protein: CASKTSGGTTDTQYF.

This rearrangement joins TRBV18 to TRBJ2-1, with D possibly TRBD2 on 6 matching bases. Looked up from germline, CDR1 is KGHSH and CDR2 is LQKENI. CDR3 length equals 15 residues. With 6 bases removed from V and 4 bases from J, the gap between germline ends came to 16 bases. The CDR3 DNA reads TGTGCCAGCTCGAAACAGGCGGGACCGTACAATGAGCAGTTCTTC. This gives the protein CASSKQAGPYNEQFF.

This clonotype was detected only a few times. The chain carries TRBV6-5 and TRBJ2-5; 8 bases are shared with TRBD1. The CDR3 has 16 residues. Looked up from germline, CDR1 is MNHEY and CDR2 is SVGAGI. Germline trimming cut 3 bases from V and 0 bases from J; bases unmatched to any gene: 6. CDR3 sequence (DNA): TGTGCCAGCAGTTATTTCAAGGGACAGGACCAAGAGACCCAGTACTTC. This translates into CASSYFKGQDQETQYF.

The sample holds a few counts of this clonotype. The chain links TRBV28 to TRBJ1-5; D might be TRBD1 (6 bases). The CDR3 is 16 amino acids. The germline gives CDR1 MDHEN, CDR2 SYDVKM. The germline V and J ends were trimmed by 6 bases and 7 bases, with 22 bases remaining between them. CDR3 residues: CASRNGARGTVQPQHF. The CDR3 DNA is TGTGCCAGCAGGAATGGGGCCAGGGGAACTGTACAGCCCCAGCATTTT.

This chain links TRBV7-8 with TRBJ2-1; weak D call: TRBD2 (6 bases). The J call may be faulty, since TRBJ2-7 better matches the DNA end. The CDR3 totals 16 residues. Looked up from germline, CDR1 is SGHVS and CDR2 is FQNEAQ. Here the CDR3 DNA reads TGTGCCAGCAGCTTCGATAGCGGTTACTCCTACAATGAGCAGTACTTC. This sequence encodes CASSFDSGYSYNEQYF.

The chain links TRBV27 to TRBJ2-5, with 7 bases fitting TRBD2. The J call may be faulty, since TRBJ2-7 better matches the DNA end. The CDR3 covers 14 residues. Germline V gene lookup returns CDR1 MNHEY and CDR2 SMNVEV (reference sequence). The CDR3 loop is CASRPGGILYEQYF. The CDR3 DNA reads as TGTGCCAGCAGGCCGGGAGGAATTCTCTACGAGCAGTACTTC.

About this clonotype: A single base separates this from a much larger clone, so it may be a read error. This CDR3 reads CSAETTGLYEQYF. CDR3 coding DNA: TGCAGTGCAGAAACGACAGGGCTCTACGAGCAGTACTTC. The rearrangement links TRBV20-1 to TRBJ2-7, with 7 positions matching TRBD1. Looked up from germline, CDR1 is DFQATT and CDR2 is SNEGSKA (reference sequence). J lost 3 bases, V lost 6 bases, and 8 bases had no gene match. The CDR3 runs to 13 residues.

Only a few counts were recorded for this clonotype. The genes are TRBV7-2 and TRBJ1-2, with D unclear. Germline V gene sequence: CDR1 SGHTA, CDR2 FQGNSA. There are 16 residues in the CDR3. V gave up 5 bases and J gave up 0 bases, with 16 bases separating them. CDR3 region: CASSRGPSGSNYGYTF. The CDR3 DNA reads TGTGCCAGCAGCCGCGGTCCCTCCGGGTCTAACTATGGCTACACCTTC.

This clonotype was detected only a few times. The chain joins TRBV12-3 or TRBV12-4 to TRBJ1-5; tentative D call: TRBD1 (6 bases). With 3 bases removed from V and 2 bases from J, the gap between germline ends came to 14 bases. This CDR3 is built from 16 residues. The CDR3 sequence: CASSLYGGSGNQPQHF. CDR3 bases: TGTGCCAGCAGTTTGTATGGGGGCTCGGGCAATCAGCCCCAGCATTTT.

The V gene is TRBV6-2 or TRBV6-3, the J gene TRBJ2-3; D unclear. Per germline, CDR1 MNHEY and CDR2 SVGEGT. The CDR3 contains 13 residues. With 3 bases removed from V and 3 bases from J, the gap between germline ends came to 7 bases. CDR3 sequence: CASSYPRTDTQYF. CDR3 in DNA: TGTGCCAGCAGTTATCCGAGAACAGATACGCAGTATTTT.

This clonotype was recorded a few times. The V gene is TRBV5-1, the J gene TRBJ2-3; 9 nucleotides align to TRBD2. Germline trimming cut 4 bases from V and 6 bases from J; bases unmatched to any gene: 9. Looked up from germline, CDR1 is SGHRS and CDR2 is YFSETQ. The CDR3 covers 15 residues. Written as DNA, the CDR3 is TGCGCCAGCAGCACGGAAGCGGGAGGACAGGATACGCAGTATTTT. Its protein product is CASSTEAGGQDTQYF.